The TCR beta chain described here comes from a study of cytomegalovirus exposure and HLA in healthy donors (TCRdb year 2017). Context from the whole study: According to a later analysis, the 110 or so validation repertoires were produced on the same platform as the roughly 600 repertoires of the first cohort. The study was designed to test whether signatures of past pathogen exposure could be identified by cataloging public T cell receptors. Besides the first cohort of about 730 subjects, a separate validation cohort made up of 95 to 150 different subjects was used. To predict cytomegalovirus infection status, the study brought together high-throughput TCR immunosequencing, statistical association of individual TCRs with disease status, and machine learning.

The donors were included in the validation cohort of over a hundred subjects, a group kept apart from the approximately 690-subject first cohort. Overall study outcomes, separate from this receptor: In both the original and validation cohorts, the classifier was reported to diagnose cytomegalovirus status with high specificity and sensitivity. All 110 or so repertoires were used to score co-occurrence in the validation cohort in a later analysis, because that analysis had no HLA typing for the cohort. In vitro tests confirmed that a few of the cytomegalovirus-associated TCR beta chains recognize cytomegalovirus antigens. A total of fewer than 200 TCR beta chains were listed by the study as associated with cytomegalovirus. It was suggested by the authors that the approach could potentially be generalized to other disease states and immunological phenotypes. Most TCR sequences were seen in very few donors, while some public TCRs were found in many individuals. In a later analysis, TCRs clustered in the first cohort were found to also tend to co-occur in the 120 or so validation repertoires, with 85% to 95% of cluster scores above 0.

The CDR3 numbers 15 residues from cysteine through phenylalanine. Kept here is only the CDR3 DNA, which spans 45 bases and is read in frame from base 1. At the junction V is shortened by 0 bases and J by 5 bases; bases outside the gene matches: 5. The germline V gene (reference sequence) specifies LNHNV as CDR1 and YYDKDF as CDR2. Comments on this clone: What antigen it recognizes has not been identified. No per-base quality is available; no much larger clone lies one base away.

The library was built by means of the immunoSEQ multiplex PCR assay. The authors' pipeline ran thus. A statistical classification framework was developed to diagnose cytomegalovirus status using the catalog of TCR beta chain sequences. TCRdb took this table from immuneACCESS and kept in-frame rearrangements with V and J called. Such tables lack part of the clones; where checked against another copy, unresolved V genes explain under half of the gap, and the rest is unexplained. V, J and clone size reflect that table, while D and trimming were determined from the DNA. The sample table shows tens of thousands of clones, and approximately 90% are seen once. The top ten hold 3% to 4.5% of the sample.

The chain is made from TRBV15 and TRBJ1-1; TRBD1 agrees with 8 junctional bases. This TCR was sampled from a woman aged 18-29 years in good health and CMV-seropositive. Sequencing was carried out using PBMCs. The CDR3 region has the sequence CATSRDGQGKTEAFF. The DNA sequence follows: TGTGCCACCAGCAGAGACGGACAGGGTAAAACTGAAGCTTTCTTT.